The TCR beta chain described here comes from a study of PD-1 blockade in classical Hodgkin lymphoma. Overall study results and limits: Lower baseline TCR diversity was reported for newly diagnosed patients than for healthy donors.

Only in-frame clones appear in the TCRdb table, and some are missing; sequencing was by immunoSEQ multiplex PCR. The sample carries about 27,000 clones, around 90% recorded once. Autologous stem cell transplantation was followed by relapse in every patient, and brentuximab vedotin exposure varied. Magnetic negative selection of thawed PBMCs yielded the CD8+ T cells. In its sample, this clone was seen a few times. Its antigen is unidentified. V dropped 6 bases and J dropped 10 bases, with 6 bases sitting between them. CDR3 length: 8 residues. Germline V gene lookup returns CDR1 DFQATT and CDR2 SNEGSKA (reference sequence).

The chain links TRBV20-1 to TRBJ1-1; no reliable D call. Specimen: CD8+ T cells from blood, collected at baseline. The receptor's source is a human donor with classical Hodgkin lymphoma. CDR3 residues: CSARGAFF. Written as DNA, the CDR3 is TGCAGTGCCCGCGGAGCTTTCTTT.